The rows below give T cell receptor beta chains drawn from one sample of a study of vaccination effects on CD4 cells after COVID-19. The repertoire was sequenced with immunoSEQ multiplex PCR; TCRdb's copy has only in-frame clones and lacks some. Here the sample spans some 30,000 clones, around 80% being singletons. No antigen has been assigned to these receptors. The sample here was CD4+ T cells from PBMCs cultured with HCoV-NL63 spike peptides, taken after COVID-19 vaccination. These receptors were obtained from a human donor who received a COVID-19 vaccine. Some clones in this sample may be carry-over from other donors' samples. Both conserved end residues are part of each CDR3. Fields, in order: V gene, CDR3 length, J gene, clone size, D gene, CDR3 protein, CDR3 DNA. D genes are given only for firm matches. Only part of the rows carry a size: once, few, many, or a class if the clone is expanded.

v_gene: TRBV6-6
len: 17
j_gene: TRBJ2-2
abundance: .
d_gene: TRBD1
CDR3aa: CASSHITGTGDTGELFF
CDR3nt: TGTGCCAGCAGTCACATTACCGGGACAGGGGACACCGGGGAGCTGTTTTTT

v_gene: TRBV12-3/TRBV12-4
len: 13
j_gene: TRBJ2-4
abundance: .
d_gene: .
CDR3aa: CASSPTGLSIQYF
CDR3nt: TGTGCCAGCAGCCCCACAGGGTTAAGCATTCAGTACTTC

v_gene: TRBV5-1
len: 14
j_gene: TRBJ1-1
abundance: .
d_gene: TRBD1
CDR3aa: CASSLGQGGTEAFF
CDR3nt: TGCGCCAGCAGCTTGGGGCAGGGGGGCACTGAAGCTTTCTTT

v_gene: TRBV5-1
len: 14
j_gene: TRBJ2-5
abundance: .
d_gene: .
CDR3aa: CASSLEGFLETQYF
CDR3nt: TGCGCCAGCAGCTTGGAAGGGTTTCTTGAGACCCAGTACTTC

v_gene: TRBV5-1
len: 15
j_gene: TRBJ2-3
abundance: .
d_gene: .
CDR3aa: CASSLDDGDGDTQYF
CDR3nt: TGCGCCAGCAGCCTCGATGATGGGGACGGAGATACGCAGTATTTT

v_gene: TRBV7-2
len: 13
j_gene: TRBJ1-1
abundance: .
d_gene: .
CDR3aa: CASKQGMNTEAFF
CDR3nt: TGTGCCAGCAAACAGGGAATGAACACTGAAGCTTTCTTT

v_gene: TRBV10-1
len: 13
j_gene: TRBJ1-1
abundance: .
d_gene: .
CDR3aa: CASSESGRGEAFF
CDR3nt: TGCGCCAGCAGTGAGTCGGGCAGGGGTGAAGCTTTCTTT

v_gene: TRBV6-2/TRBV6-3
len: 15
j_gene: TRBJ2-3
abundance: .
d_gene: .
CDR3aa: CASSYSGGSTDTQYF
CDR3nt: TGTGCCAGCAGTTACTCTGGGGGGAGCACAGATACGCAGTATTTT

v_gene: TRBV5-4
len: 17
j_gene: TRBJ2-5
abundance: .
d_gene: .
CDR3aa: CASSLSMHSGGQETQYF
CDR3nt: TGTGCCAGCAGCTTGTCGATGCATAGCGGCGGGCAAGAGACCCAGTACTTC

v_gene: TRBV19
len: 13
j_gene: TRBJ1-1
abundance: .
d_gene: TRBD1
CDR3aa: CASSYGQGTEAFF
CDR3nt: TGTGCCAGTAGTTACGGACAGGGCACTGAAGCTTTCTTT

v_gene: TRBV15
len: 17
j_gene: TRBJ2-5
abundance: .
d_gene: TRBD2
CDR3aa: CATSNTLAGGLQETQYF
CDR3nt: TGTGCCACCAGCAACACGTTGGCGGGGGGGCTTCAAGAGACCCAGTACTTC

v_gene: TRBV20-1
len: 11
j_gene: TRBJ1-1
abundance: .
d_gene: .
CDR3aa: CSAHKLSEAFF
CDR3nt: TGCAGTGCTCATAAACTATCCGAAGCTTTCTTT

v_gene: TRBV7-2
len: 15
j_gene: TRBJ2-6
abundance: .
d_gene: .
CDR3aa: CASSLGGSGANVLTF
CDR3nt: TGTGCCAGCAGCTTAGGTGGCTCTGGGGCCAACGTCCTGACTTTC

v_gene: TRBV19
len: 14
j_gene: TRBJ2-2
abundance: .
d_gene: .
CDR3aa: CATRGRGGTGELFF
CDR3nt: TGTGCCACCCGGGGCAGGGGAGGCACCGGGGAGCTGTTTTTT

v_gene: TRBV30
len: 16
j_gene: TRBJ1-2
abundance: once
d_gene: TRBD1
CDR3aa: CAWSNRGGYQIDGYTF
CDR3nt: TGTGCCTGGAGTAACAGGGGGGGCTATCAGATCGATGGCTACACCTTC

v_gene: TRBV4-1
len: 15
j_gene: TRBJ2-5
abundance: .
d_gene: TRBD1
CDR3aa: CASSQEGTGRETQYF
CDR3nt: TGCGCCAGCAGCCAAGAAGGGACAGGGAGGGAGACCCAGTACTTC

v_gene: TRBV5-1
len: 15
j_gene: TRBJ1-1
abundance: .
d_gene: .
CDR3aa: CASSLAGGGNTEAFF
CDR3nt: TGCGCCAGCAGCTTGGCTGGGGGCGGGAACACTGAAGCTTTCTTT

v_gene: TRBV2
len: 15
j_gene: TRBJ2-3
abundance: .
d_gene: .
CDR3aa: CASSEKGISTDTQYF
CDR3nt: TGTGCCAGCAGTGAAAAGGGCATCAGCACAGATACGCAGTATTTT

v_gene: TRBV4-1
len: 16
j_gene: TRBJ1-5
abundance: .
d_gene: .
CDR3aa: CASSPVQGNGNQPQHF
CDR3nt: TGCGCCAGCAGCCCAGTCCAGGGTAACGGCAATCAGCCCCAGCATTTT

v_gene: TRBV5-1
len: 16
j_gene: TRBJ2-3
abundance: once
d_gene: .
CDR3aa: CASSLGERRESDTQYF
CDR3nt: TGCGCCAGCAGCTTGGGTGAGCGGAGGGAGTCAGATACGCAGTATTTT

v_gene: TRBV24-1
len: 15
j_gene: TRBJ2-2
abundance: .
d_gene: .
CDR3aa: CATTRGDANTGELFF
CDR3nt: TGTGCCACGACGAGGGGGGACGCGAACACCGGGGAGCTGTTTTTT

v_gene: TRBV18
len: 18
j_gene: TRBJ2-1
abundance: .
d_gene: TRBD1
CDR3aa: CASSQHTAGQGSFDEQFF
CDR3nt: TGTGCCAGCTCACAACACACGGCGGGACAGGGCTCGTTCGATGAGCAGTTCTTC

v_gene: TRBV6-6
len: 13
j_gene: TRBJ1-1
abundance: .
d_gene: TRBD1
CDR3aa: CASRGQANTEAFF
CDR3nt: TGTGCCAGCAGAGGACAGGCGAACACTGAAGCTTTCTTT

v_gene: TRBV6-5
len: 15
j_gene: TRBJ2-3
abundance: .
d_gene: .
CDR3aa: CASSYSGFSTDTQYF
CDR3nt: TGTGCCAGCAGTTACTCTGGGTTTAGCACAGATACGCAGTATTTT

v_gene: TRBV5-5
len: 14
j_gene: TRBJ1-5
abundance: .
d_gene: .
CDR3aa: CASSRGLADQPQHF
CDR3nt: TGTGCCAGCAGCCGCGGACTTGCAGATCAGCCCCAGCATTTT

v_gene: TRBV2
len: 14
j_gene: TRBJ1-1
abundance: .
d_gene: .
CDR3aa: CASSNRAQNTEAFF
CDR3nt: TGTGCCAGCAGTAACAGGGCTCAGAACACTGAAGCTTTCTTT

v_gene: TRBV29-1
len: 12
j_gene: TRBJ1-1
abundance: few
d_gene: .
CDR3aa: CSVEGGATEAFF
CDR3nt: TGCAGCGTTGAAGGGGGTGCCACTGAAGCTTTCTTT